Listed here is a single T cell receptor (beta chain). As yet, its antigen is unknown. In germline, CDR1 is SGDLS, CDR2 YYNGEE. The CDR3 contains 15 residues. Trimming left V 3 bases short and J 0 bases short, with 10 bases between. The PCR made use of 60 Vbeta and 13 Jbeta primers. Generated by immunoSEQ multiplex PCR, the TCRdb table keeps only in-frame clones and is missing some. This sample yields roughly 140,000 clones, of which about four fifths are seen a single time; over 2% belongs to the top ten. These data are taken from a study of cytomegalovirus exposure and HLA in healthy donors. At the level of the study: Findings of an earlier analysis included under 140 million unique TCR beta sequences from 190 million or so T cells. Early released data comprised some 91 million unique TCRs from HLA-typed donors.

Study results and limitations: Later, an analysis found that common viral pathogens appeared to be linked with several of the most significant clusters. For presence/absence analyses, sequencing depth was assumed to be roughly uniform across donors.

The sample comprised PBMCs. This chain joins TRBV9 and TRBJ1-5, with D unresolved. This clonotype was obtained from a man aged 30 to 39 in good health and CMV-seronegative. The DNA of the CDR3 is TGTGCCAGCAGCGCCCGTGGAGATAGCAATCAGCCCCAGCATTTT. Protein: CASSARGDSNQPQHF.